This is a list of T cell receptor beta chains from one sample in a study of blood T cell repertoires in COVID-19. Repertoires were generated with immunoSEQ multiplex PCR, while TCRdb's copy carries only in-frame clones and drops some. Of about 230,000 clones listed, 84% are singletons. The sequencing input was peripheral blood. All receptors derive from a man aged 35-49 years who had recovered from COVID-19. Each CDR3 is given with its conserved first and last residue. Each record gives: J gene, V gene, D gene, clone size, CDR3 DNA, CDR3 protein. The D gene is left open where the match is weak. Only part of the rows carry a size: once, few, many, or a class if the clone is expanded.

j_call: TRBJ1-4
v_call: TRBV4-1
d_call: NA
clone_size: NA
cdr3_nt: TGCGCCAGCAGCCCCCATTACCGCAGTACTAATGAAAAACTGTTTTTT
cdr3_aa: CASSPHYRSTNEKLFF

j_call: TRBJ2-5
v_call: TRBV15
d_call: NA
clone_size: NA
cdr3_nt: TGTGCCACCAGCAGAGGACTACAAGAGACCCAGTACTTC
cdr3_aa: CATSRGLQETQYF

j_call: TRBJ2-5
v_call: TRBV5-8
d_call: NA
clone_size: NA
cdr3_nt: TGTGCCAGCAGCTTGGGGGCAGTCCAAGAGACCCAGTACTTC
cdr3_aa: CASSLGAVQETQYF

j_call: TRBJ1-1
v_call: TRBV12-3/TRBV12-4
d_call: NA
clone_size: NA
cdr3_nt: TGTGCCAGCAGTTTTCTCACTGAAGCTTTCTTT
cdr3_aa: CASSFLTEAFF

j_call: TRBJ1-2
v_call: TRBV19
d_call: NA
clone_size: NA
cdr3_nt: TGTGCCAGTAGTATCGGGTCTTTCTATGGCTACACCTTC
cdr3_aa: CASSIGSFYGYTF

j_call: TRBJ2-7
v_call: TRBV5-6
d_call: NA
clone_size: NA
cdr3_nt: TGTGCCAGCAGCTTGGTGGCGGGAAGCGATGACGAGCAGTACTTC
cdr3_aa: CASSLVAGSDDEQYF

j_call: TRBJ2-7
v_call: TRBV6-5
d_call: TRBD1
clone_size: NA
cdr3_nt: TGTGCCAGCAGAATTCCCGGGACAGGGCAGGGCGAGCAGTACTTC
cdr3_aa: CASRIPGTGQGEQYF

j_call: TRBJ1-5
v_call: TRBV7-2
d_call: TRBD1
clone_size: NA
cdr3_nt: TGTGCCAGCAGCCCAAATCAGGGGGGTCAGCCCCAGCATTTT
cdr3_aa: CASSPNQGGQPQHF

j_call: TRBJ2-7
v_call: TRBV7-2
d_call: TRBD1
clone_size: few
cdr3_nt: TGTGCCAGCAGCTCCCAAGGGGTGAGACAGGGGCGCGAGCAGTACTTC
cdr3_aa: CASSSQGVRQGREQYF

j_call: TRBJ2-1
v_call: TRBV7-7
d_call: TRBD2
clone_size: few
cdr3_nt: TGTGCTAGCAGGCGAAATCCGGGACTAGCGGGGGAAACCTACAATGAGCAGTTCTTC
cdr3_aa: CASRRNPGLAGETYNEQFF

j_call: TRBJ2-7
v_call: TRBV10-1
d_call: NA
clone_size: few
cdr3_nt: TGCGCCAGCAGCCCGGAGACAGTTGCTACGAAGCAGTACTTC
cdr3_aa: CASSPETVATKQYF

j_call: TRBJ2-5
v_call: TRBV5-4
d_call: NA
clone_size: NA
cdr3_nt: TGTGCCAGCAGCTTGGCCCGGCAGGGCAACTTAGTGGGGACCCAGTACTTC
cdr3_aa: CASSLARQGNLVGTQYF

j_call: TRBJ2-3
v_call: TRBV7-9
d_call: TRBD1
clone_size: NA
cdr3_nt: TGTGCCAGCAGCGCACCGGGACAGGGAACAGATACGCAGTATTTT
cdr3_aa: CASSAPGQGTDTQYF

j_call: TRBJ2-1
v_call: TRBV5-1
d_call: NA
clone_size: NA
cdr3_nt: TGCGCCAGCAGCCGGGACACCCGGGACACTTACAATGAGCAGTTCTTC
cdr3_aa: CASSRDTRDTYNEQFF

j_call: TRBJ2-2
v_call: TRBV6-2/TRBV6-3
d_call: NA
clone_size: NA
cdr3_nt: TGTGCCAGCAGTTTGAGGCGCACCGGGGAGCTGTTTTTT
cdr3_aa: CASSLRRTGELFF

j_call: TRBJ2-1
v_call: TRBV9
d_call: TRBD2
clone_size: NA
cdr3_nt: TGTGCCAGCAGCGTAGGATGGTCTAGCGGGAAGAGCTCCTACAATGAGCAGTTCTTC
cdr3_aa: CASSVGWSSGKSSYNEQFF

j_call: TRBJ1-6
v_call: TRBV10-2
d_call: NA
clone_size: NA
cdr3_nt: TGCGCCAGCAGTTGGACAGAGTATAATTCACCCCTCCACTTT
cdr3_aa: CASSWTEYNSPLHF

j_call: TRBJ2-7
v_call: TRBV5-1
d_call: TRBD1
clone_size: NA
cdr3_nt: TGCGCCAGCAGCTTGGTCCCGGGACAGGGCTACGAGCAGTACTTC
cdr3_aa: CASSLVPGQGYEQYF

j_call: TRBJ2-3
v_call: TRBV7-2
d_call: TRBD2
clone_size: NA
cdr3_nt: TGTGCCAGCAGCACACCCCCGGGCGGGAGCCCAGACACAGATACGCAGTATTTT
cdr3_aa: CASSTPPGGSPDTDTQYF

j_call: TRBJ2-7
v_call: TRBV18
d_call: TRBD1
clone_size: NA
cdr3_nt: TGTGCCAGCTCCCCCGGGACAGGGCCCTACGAGCAGTACTTC
cdr3_aa: CASSPGTGPYEQYF

j_call: TRBJ1-2
v_call: TRBV7-2
d_call: NA
clone_size: NA
cdr3_nt: TGTGCCAGCAGCTTAAGTCAAGGGGTAGGGCATAGGGGCTACACCTTC
cdr3_aa: CASSLSQGVGHRGYTF

j_call: TRBJ1-2
v_call: TRBV7-2
d_call: NA
clone_size: NA
cdr3_nt: TGTGCCAGCAGCCCCCAACTTTCATTAGCTAACTATGGCTACACCTTC
cdr3_aa: CASSPQLSLANYGYTF

j_call: TRBJ2-5
v_call: TRBV6-2/TRBV6-3
d_call: NA
clone_size: once
cdr3_nt: TGTGCCAGCAGTTGGACAGAGGGGGAGACCCAGTACTTC
cdr3_aa: CASSWTEGETQYF

j_call: TRBJ2-5
v_call: TRBV11-3
d_call: NA
clone_size: NA
cdr3_nt: TGTGCCAGCAGCTTAACCGGGGAAGAGACCCAGTACTTC
cdr3_aa: CASSLTGEETQYF

j_call: TRBJ1-6
v_call: TRBV19
d_call: TRBD1
clone_size: few
cdr3_nt: TGTGCCAGTAGTCGCCGGGACAGTAATTCACCCCTCCACTTT
cdr3_aa: CASSRRDSNSPLHF

j_call: TRBJ2-3
v_call: TRBV5-6
d_call: TRBD2
clone_size: few
cdr3_nt: TGTGCCAGCACTAGCGGGGGGCGGAGCACAGATACGCAGTATTTT
cdr3_aa: CASTSGGRSTDTQYF

j_call: TRBJ2-7
v_call: TRBV6-2/TRBV6-3
d_call: TRBD1
clone_size: NA
cdr3_nt: TGTGCCAGCAGTTACCCGGGGACAGGGGCCTACGAGCAGTACTTC
cdr3_aa: CASSYPGTGAYEQYF

j_call: TRBJ2-7
v_call: TRBV20-1
d_call: NA
clone_size: NA
cdr3_nt: TGCAGTGCTAGAGTCCGAGACGAGCAGTACTTC
cdr3_aa: CSARVRDEQYF

j_call: TRBJ1-6
v_call: TRBV4-3
d_call: NA
clone_size: few
cdr3_nt: TGCGCCAGCAGCCCTAGACAGAATCATAATTCACCCCTCCACTTT
cdr3_aa: CASSPRQNHNSPLHF

j_call: TRBJ1-5
v_call: TRBV5-1
d_call: TRBD1
clone_size: NA
cdr3_nt: TGCGCCAGCAGCTTGGGCATAGACGGACAGGGGAATCAGCCCCAGCATTTT
cdr3_aa: CASSLGIDGQGNQPQHF

j_call: TRBJ2-1
v_call: TRBV4-3
d_call: TRBD1
clone_size: NA
cdr3_nt: TGCGCCAGCAGCCAAGGCTTCAGACAGGGGGCATACAATGAGCAGTTCTTC
cdr3_aa: CASSQGFRQGAYNEQFF

j_call: TRBJ2-1
v_call: TRBV24-1
d_call: NA
clone_size: NA
cdr3_nt: TGTGCCACCAGTGAGTCGGGACTCCGTGAGCAGTTCTTC
cdr3_aa: CATSESGLREQFF